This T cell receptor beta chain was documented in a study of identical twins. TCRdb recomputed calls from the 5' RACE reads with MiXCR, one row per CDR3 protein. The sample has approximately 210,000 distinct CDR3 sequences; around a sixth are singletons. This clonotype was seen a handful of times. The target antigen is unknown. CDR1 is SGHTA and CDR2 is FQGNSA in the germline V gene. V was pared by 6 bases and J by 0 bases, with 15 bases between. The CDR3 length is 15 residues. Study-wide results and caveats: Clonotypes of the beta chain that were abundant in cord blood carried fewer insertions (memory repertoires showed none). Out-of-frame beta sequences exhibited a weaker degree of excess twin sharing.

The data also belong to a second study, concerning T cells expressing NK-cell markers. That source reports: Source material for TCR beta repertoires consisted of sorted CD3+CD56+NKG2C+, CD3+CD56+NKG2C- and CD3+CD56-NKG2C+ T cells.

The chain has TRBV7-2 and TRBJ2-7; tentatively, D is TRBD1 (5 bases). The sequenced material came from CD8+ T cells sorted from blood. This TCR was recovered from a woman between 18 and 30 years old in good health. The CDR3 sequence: CASSQKGLGSYEQYF. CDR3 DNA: TGTGCCAGCAGTCAAAAGGGGCTAGGCTCCTACGAGCAGTACTTC.